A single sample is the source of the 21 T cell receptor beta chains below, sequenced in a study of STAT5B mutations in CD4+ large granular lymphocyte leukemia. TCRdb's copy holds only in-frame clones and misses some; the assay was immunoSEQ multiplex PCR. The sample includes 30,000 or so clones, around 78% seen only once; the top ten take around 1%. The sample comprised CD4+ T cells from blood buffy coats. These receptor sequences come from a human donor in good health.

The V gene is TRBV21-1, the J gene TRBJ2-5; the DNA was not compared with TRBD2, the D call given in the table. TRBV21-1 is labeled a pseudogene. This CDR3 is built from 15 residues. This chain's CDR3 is CASSKGKLVQETQYF. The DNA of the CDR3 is TGTGCCAGCAGCAAAGGTAAGCTAGTCCAAGAGACCCAGTACTTC.

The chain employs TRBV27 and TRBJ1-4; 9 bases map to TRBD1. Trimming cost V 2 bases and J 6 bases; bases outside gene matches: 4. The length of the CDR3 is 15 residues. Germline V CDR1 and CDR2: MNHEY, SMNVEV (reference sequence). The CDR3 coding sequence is TGTGCCAGCAGTTTAGTAGGGACAGGGTATGAAAAACTGTTTTTT. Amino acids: CASSLVGTGYEKLFF.

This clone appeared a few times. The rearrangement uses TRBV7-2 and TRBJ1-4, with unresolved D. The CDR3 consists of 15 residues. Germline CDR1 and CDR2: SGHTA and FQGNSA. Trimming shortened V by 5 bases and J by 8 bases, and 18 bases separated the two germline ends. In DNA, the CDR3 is TGTGCCAGCAGCCCTTTAGGCCTTACCGTGGAAAAACTGTTTTTT. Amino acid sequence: CASSPLGLTVEKLFF. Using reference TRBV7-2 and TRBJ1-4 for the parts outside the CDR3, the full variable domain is GAGVSQSPSNKVTEKGKDVELRCDPISGHTALYWYRQSLGQGLEFLIYFQGNSAPDKSGLPSDRFSAERTGGSVSTLTIQRTQQEDSAVYLCASSPLGLTVEKLFFGSGTQLSVL.

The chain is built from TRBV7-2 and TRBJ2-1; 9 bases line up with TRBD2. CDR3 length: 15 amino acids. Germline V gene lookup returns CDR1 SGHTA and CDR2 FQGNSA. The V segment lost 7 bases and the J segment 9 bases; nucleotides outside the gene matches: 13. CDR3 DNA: TGTGCCAGCAATATAGGGCGGGGGGGCCTTAGTGAGCAGTTCTTC. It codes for CASNIGRGGLSEQFF.

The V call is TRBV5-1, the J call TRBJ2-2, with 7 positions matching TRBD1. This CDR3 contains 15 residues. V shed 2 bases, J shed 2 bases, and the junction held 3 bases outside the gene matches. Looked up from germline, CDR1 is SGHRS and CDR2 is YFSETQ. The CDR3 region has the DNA TGCGCCAGCAGCTTCACAGGGGAAAACACCGGGGAGCTGTTTTTT. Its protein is CASSFTGENTGELFF.

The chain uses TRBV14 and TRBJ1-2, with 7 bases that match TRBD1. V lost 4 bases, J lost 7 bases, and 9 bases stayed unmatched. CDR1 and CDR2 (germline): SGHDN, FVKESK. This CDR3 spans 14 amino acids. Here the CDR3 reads CASSREDRVGGYTF. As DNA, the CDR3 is TGTGCCAGCAGCCGAGAAGACAGGGTCGGTGGCTACACCTTC.

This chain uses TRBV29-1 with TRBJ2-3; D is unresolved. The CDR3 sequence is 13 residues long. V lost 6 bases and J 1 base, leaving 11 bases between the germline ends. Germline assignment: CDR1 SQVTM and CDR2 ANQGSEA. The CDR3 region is CSVIPWGTDTQYF. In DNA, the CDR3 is TGCAGCGTAATACCCTGGGGCACAGATACGCAGTATTTT.

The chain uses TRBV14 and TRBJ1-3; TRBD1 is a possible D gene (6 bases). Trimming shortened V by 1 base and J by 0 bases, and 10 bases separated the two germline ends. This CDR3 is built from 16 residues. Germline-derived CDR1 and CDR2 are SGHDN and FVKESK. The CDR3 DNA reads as TGTGCCAGCAGCCAAGGCCTCAGGGGCTCTGGAAACACCATATATTTT. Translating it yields CASSQGLRGSGNTIYF.

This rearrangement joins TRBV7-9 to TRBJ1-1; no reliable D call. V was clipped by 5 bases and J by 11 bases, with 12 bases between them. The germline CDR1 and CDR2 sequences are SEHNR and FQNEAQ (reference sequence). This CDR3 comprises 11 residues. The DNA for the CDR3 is TGTGCCAGCAGCCCCGGGGTGGGTGCTTTCTTT. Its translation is CASSPGVGAFF.

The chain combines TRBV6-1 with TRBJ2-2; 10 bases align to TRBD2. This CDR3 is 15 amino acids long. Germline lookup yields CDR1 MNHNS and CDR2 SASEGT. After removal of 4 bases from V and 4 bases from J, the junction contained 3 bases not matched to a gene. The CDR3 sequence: CASSAASGSTGELFF. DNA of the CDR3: TGTGCCAGCAGTGCAGCTAGCGGGAGCACCGGGGAGCTGTTTTTT.

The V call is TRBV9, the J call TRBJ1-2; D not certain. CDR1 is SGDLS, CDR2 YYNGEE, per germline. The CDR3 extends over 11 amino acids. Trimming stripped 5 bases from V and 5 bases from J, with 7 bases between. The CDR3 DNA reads TGTGCCAGCAGACGGGAATATGGCTACACCTTC. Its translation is CASRREYGYTF. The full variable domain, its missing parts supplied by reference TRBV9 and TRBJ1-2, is DSGVTQTPKHLITATGQRVTLRCSPRSGDLSVYWYQQSLDQGLQFLIQYYNGEERAKGNILERFSAQQFPDLHSELNLSSLELGDSALYFCASRREYGYTFGSGTRLTVV.

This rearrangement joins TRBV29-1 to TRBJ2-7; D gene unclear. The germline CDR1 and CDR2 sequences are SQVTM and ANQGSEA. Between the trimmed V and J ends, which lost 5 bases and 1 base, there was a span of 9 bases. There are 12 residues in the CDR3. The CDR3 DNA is TGCAGCGTTAAGGCCGCATCCTACGAGCAGTACTTC. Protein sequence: CSVKAASYEQYF.

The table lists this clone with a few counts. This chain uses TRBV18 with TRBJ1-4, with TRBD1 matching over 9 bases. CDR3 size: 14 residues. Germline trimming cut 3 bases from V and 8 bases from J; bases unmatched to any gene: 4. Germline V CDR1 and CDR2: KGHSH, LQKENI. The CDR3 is CASSPQTGGEKLFF. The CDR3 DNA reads TGTGCCAGCTCACCCCAGACAGGGGGAGAAAAACTGTTTTTT. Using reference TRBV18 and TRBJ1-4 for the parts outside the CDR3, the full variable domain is NAGVMQNPRHLVRRRGQEARLRCSPMKGHSHVYWYRQLPEEGLKFMVYLQKENIIDESGMPKERFSAEFPKEGPSILRIQQVVRGDSAAYFCASSPQTGGEKLFFGSGTQLSVL.

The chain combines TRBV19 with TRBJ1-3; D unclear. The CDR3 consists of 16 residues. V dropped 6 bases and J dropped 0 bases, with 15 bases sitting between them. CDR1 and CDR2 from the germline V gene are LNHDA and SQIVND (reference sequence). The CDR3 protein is CASSFPDCISGNTIYF. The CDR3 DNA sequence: TGTGCCAGTAGCTTCCCCGACTGTATCTCTGGAAACACCATATATTTT.

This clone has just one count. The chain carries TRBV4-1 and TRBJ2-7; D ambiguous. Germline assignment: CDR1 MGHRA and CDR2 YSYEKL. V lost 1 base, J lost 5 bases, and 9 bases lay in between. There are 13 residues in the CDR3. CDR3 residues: CASSQGRWNEQYF. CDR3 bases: TGCGCCAGCAGCCAAGGACGGTGGAACGAGCAGTACTTC.

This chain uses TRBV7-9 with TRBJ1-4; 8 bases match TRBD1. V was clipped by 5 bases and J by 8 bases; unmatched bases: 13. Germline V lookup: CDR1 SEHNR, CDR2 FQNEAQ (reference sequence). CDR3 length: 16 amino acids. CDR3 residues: CASSPGAGQGREKLFF. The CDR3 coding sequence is TGTGCCAGCAGCCCAGGGGCCGGACAGGGAAGGGAAAAACTGTTTTTT.

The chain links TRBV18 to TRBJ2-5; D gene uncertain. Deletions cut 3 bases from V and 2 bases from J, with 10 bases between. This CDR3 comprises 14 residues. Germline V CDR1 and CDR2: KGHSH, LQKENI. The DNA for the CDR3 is TGTGCCAGCTCACCGGACCTGGGGCAAGAGACCCAGTACTTC. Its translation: CASSPDLGQETQYF.

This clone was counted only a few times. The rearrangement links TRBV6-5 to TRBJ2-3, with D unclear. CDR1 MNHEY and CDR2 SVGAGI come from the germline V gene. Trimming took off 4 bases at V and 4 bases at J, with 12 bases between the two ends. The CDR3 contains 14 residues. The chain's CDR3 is CASSFLGRPDTQYF. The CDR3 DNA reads TGTGCCAGCAGTTTCCTCGGACGCCCAGATACGCAGTATTTT.

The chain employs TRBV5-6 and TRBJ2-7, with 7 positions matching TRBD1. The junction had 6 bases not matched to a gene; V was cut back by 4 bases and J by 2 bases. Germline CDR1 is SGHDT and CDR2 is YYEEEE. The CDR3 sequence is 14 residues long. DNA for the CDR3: TGTGCCAGCAGCCGCGTCGACAGGGCCTACGAGCAGTACGTC. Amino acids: CASSRVDRAYEQYV.

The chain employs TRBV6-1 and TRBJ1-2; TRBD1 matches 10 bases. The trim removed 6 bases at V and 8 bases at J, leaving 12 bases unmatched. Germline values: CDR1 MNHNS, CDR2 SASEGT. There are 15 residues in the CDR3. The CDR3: CASRHPTDRGGGYTF. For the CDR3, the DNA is TGTGCCAGCAGGCATCCCACGGACAGGGGGGGCGGCTACACCTTC.

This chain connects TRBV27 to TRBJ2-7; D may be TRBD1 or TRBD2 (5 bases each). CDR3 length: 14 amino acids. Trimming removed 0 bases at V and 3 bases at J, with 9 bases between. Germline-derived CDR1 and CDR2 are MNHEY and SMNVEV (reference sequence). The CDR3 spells CASSLSGRYYEQYF. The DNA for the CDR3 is TGTGCCAGCAGTTTATCGGGACGGTACTACGAGCAGTACTTC.